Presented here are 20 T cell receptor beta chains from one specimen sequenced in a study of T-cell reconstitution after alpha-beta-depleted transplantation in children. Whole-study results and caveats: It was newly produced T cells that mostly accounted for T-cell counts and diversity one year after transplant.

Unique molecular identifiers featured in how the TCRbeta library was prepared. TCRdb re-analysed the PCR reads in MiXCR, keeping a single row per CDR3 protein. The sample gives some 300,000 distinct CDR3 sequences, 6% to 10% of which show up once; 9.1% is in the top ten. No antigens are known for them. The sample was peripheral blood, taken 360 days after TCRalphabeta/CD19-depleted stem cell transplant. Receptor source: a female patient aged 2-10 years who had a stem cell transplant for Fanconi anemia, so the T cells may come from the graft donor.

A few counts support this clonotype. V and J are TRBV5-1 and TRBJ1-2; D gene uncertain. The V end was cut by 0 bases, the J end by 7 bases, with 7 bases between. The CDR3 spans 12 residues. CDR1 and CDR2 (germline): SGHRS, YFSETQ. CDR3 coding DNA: TGCGCCAGCAGCTTGGGACCCTCTGGCTACACCTTC. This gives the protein CASSLGPSGYTF.

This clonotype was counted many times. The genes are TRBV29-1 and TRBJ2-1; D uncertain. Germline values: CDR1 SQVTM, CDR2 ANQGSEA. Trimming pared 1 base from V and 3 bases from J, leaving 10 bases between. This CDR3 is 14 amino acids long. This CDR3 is CSVEGWIDYNEQFF. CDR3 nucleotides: TGCAGCGTTGAAGGGTGGATAGACTACAATGAGCAGTTCTTC.

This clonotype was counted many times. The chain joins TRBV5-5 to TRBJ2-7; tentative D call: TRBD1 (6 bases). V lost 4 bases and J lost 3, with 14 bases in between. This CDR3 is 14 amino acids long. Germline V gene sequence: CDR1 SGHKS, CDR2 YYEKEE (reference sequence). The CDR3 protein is CASSVRTENYEQYV. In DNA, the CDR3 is TGTGCCAGCAGCGTCCGGACAGAGAACTACGAGCAGTACGTC.

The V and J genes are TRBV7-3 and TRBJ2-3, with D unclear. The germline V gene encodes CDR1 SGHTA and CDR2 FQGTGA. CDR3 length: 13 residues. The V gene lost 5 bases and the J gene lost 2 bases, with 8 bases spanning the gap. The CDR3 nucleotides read TGTGCCAGCAGCCCCGTCTACACAGATACGCAGTATTTT. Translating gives CASSPVYTDTQYF. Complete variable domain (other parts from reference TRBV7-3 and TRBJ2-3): GAGVSQTPSNKVTEKGKYVELRCDPISGHTALYWYRQSLGQGPEFLIYFQGTGAADDSGLPNDRFFAVRPEGSVSTLKIQRTERGDSAVYLCASSPVYTDTQYFGPGTRLTVL.

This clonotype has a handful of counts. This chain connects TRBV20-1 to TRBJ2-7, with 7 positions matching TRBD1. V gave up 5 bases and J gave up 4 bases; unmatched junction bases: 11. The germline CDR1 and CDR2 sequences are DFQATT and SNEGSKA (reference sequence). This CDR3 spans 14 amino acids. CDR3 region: CSAGPTGQTYEQYF. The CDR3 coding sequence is TGCAGTGCTGGGCCAACGGGACAGACTTACGAGCAGTACTTC.

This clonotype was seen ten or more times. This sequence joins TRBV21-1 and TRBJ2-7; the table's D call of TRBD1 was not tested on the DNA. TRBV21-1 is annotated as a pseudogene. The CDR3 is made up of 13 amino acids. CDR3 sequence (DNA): TGTGCCAGCAGCAAGACGGGATCGAACGAGCAGTACTTC. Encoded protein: CASSKTGSNEQYF.

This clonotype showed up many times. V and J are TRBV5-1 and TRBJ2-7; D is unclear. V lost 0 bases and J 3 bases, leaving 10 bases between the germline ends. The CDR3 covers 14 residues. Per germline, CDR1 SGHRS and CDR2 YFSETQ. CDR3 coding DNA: TGCGCCAGCAGCTTGGACGCTATCCTCTACGAGCAGTACTTC. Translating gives CASSLDAILYEQYF.

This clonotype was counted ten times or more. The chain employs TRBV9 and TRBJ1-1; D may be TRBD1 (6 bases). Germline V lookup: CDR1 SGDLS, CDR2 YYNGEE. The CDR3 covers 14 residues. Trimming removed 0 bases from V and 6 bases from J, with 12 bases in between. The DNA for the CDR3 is TGTGCCAGCAGCGTAGGTGGGGGCTGGGCTGAAGCTTTCTTT. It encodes CASSVGGGWAEAFF. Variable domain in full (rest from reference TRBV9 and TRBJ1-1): DSGVTQTPKHLITATGQRVTLRCSPRSGDLSVYWYQQSLDQGLQFLIQYYNGEERAKGNILERFSAQQFPDLHSELNLSSLELGDSALYFCASSVGGGWAEAFFGQGTRLTVV.

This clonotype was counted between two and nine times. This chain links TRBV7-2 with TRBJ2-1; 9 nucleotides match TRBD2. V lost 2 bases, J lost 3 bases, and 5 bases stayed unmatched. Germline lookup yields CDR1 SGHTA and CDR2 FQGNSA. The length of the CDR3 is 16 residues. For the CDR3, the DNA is TGTGCCAGCAGCTTATTTCCTAGCGGGGTCTACAATGAGCAGTTCTTC. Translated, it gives CASSLFPSGVYNEQFF.

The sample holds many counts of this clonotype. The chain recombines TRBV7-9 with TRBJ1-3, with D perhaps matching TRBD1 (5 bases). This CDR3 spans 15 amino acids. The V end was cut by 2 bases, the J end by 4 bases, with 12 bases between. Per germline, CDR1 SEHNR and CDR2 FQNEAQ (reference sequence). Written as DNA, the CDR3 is TGTGCCAGCAGCTTAATCGGGGCGCGGGGAAACACCATATATTTT. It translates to CASSLIGARGNTIYF.

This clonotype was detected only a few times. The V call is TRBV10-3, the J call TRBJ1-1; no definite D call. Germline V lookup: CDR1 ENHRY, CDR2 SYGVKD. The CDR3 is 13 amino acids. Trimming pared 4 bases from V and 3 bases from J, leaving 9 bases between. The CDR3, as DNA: TGTGCCATCAGTGGAAACCGGGACACTGAAGCTTTCTTT. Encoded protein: CAISGNRDTEAFF.

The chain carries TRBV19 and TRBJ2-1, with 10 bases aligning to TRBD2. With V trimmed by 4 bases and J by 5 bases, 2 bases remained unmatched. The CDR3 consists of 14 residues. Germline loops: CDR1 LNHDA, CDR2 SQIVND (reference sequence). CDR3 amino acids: CASSNLAGDNEQFF. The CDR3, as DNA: TGTGCCAGTAGTAACCTAGCGGGGGACAATGAGCAGTTCTTC.

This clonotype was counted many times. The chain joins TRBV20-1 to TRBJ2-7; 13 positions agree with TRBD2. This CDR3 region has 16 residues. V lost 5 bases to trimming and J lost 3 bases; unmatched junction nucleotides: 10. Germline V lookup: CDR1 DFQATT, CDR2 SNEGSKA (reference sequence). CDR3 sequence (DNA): TGCAGTGCTTCCCCCCAACTAGCGGGGGGGATCTACGAGCAGTACTTC. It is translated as CSASPQLAGGIYEQYF.

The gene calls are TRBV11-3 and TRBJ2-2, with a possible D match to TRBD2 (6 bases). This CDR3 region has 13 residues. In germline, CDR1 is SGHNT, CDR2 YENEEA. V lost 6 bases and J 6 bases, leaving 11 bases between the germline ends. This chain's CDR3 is CASRPGEAGELFF. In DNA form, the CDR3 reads TGTGCCAGCAGGCCCGGGGAGGCCGGGGAGCTGTTTTTT.

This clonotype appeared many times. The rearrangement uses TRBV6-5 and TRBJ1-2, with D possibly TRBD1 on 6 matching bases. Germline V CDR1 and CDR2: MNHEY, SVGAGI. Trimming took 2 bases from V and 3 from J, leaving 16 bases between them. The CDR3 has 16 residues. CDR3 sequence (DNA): TGTGCCAGCAGTTACCGGATAGGGGGTACCTACTATGGCTACACCTTC. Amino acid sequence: CASSYRIGGTYYGYTF.

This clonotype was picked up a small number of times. The CDR3 DNA is TGTGCCAGCTCGGGACCTGGGGTGTACGAGCAGTACGTC. Translating gives CASSGPGVYEQYV. J is TRBJ2-7 and V is TRBV6-2 or TRBV6-3, with D perhaps assigned TRBD1 or TRBD2 (5 bases each). The CDR3 extends over 13 amino acids. The V gene's germline CDR1 is MNHEY and CDR2 SVGEGT. The V end was cut by 8 bases, the J end by 4 bases, with 15 bases between.

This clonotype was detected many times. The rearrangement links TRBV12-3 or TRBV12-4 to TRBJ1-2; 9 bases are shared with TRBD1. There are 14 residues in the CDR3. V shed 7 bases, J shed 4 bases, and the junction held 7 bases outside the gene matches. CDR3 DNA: TGTGCCAGCACCGGGACAGGGATTCCCTATGGCTACACCTTC. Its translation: CASTGTGIPYGYTF.

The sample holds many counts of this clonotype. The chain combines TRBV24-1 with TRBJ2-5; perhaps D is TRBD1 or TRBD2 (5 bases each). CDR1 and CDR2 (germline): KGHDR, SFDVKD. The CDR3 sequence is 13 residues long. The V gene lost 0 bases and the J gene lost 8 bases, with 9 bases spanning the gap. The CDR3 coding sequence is TGTGCCACCAGTGATTTGCCGGGACCTACCCAGTACTTC. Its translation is CATSDLPGPTQYF.

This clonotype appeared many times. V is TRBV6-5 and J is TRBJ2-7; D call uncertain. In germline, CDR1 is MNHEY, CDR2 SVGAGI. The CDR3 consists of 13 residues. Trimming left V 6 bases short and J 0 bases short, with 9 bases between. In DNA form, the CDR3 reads TGTGCCAGCAGCCACACGGGCTCCTACGAGCAGTACTTC. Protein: CASSHTGSYEQYF.

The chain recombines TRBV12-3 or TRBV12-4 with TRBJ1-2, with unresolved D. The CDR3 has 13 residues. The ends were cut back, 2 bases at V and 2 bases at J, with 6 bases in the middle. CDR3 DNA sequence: TGTGCCAGCAGTTTATACAGCAACTATGGCTACACCTTC. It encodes CASSLYSNYGYTF.